This T cell receptor (beta chain) was identified in a study of OX40 agonist ivuxolimab in advanced cancers. On the study more broadly: Partial responses, seen in three patients, involved one hepatocellular carcinoma and two cutaneous melanomas.

Generated by immunoSEQ multiplex PCR, the TCRdb table keeps only in-frame clones and is missing some. The sample shows nearly 60,000 clones, approximately 80% of them seen only once. General study points: Averaged across samples, CD8+ T cells carried more expanded clones than CD4+ did.

The CDR3 is made up of 16 amino acids. With V trimmed by 4 bases and J by 1 base, 6 bases remained unmatched. CDR1 and CDR2 (germline): MGHDK, SYGVNS. On this clone itself: Its antigen is as yet unknown.

The chain couples TRBV25-1 to TRBJ2-7, with 11 nucleotides matching TRBD1. The starting material was CD4+ or CD8+ T cells sorted from blood, obtained in a trial of the OX40 agonist ivuxolimab. The clonotype comes from an adult with an advanced solid tumor such as melanoma, head and neck, liver or kidney cancer. The CDR3 reads CASSALGTGGSYEQYF. CDR3 in DNA: TGTGCCAGCAGTGCCTTGGGGACAGGGGGATCCTACGAGCAGTACTTC.